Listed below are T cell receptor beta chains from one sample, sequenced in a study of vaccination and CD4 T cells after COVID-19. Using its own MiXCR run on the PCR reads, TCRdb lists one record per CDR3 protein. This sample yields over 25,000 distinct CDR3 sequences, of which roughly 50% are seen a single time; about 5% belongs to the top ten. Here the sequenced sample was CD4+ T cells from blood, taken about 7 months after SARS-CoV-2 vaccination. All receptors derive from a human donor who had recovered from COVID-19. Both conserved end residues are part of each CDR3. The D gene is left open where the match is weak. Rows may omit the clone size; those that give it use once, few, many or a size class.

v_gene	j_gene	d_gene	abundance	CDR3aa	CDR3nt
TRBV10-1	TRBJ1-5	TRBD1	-	CASDPGQRIQPQHF	TGCGCCAGTGACCCGGGACAGCGGATTCAGCCCCAGCATTTT
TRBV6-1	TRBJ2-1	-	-	CASSEAAADYNEQFF	TGTGCCAGCAGTGAAGCAGCGGCTGACTACAATGAGCAGTTCTTC
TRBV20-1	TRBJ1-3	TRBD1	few	CSAEGARDRGRGNTIYF	TGCAGTGCTGAAGGGGCGAGGGACAGGGGGCGAGGAAACACCATATATTTT
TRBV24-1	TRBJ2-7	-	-	CATSDRTGYEQYF	TGTGCCACCAGTGACCGTACAGGATACGAGCAGTACTTC
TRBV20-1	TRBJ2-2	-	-	CSARVEGNTGELFF	TGCAGTGCTAGAGTAGAGGGCAACACCGGGGAGCTGTTTTTT
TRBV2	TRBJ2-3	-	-	CASSGPQGSTQYF	TGTGCCAGCAGTGGGCCACAGGGTAGTACGCAGTATTTT
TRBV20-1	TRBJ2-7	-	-	CSATNPTRKTYEQYF	TGCAGTGCTACCAACCCGACTAGAAAGACTTACGAGCAGTACTTC
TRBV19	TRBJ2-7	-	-	CASSITGSYEQYF	TGTGCCAGTAGTATAACCGGCTCCTACGAGCAGTACTTC
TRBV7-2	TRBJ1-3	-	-	CASRKENTIYF	TGTGCCAGCAGGAAGGAAAACACCATATATTTT
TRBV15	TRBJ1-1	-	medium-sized	CATSLSQGETEAFF	TGTGCCACCAGCCTTTCGCAGGGAGAGACTGAAGCTTTCTTT
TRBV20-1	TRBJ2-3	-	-	CSARWPGADTQYF	TGCAGTGCTAGATGGCCGGGCGCAGATACGCAGTATTTT
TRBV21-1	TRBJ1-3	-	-	CAKQGGGSGNTIYF	TGTGCCAAGCAGGGCGGGGGCTCTGGAAACACCATATATTTT
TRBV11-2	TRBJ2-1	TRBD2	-	CASSTGTSSYNEQFF	TGTGCCAGCAGCACCGGGACTAGCTCCTACAATGAGCAGTTCTTC
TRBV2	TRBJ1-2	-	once	CASSEEGNYGYTF	TGTGCCAGCAGTGAAGAGGGGAACTATGGCTACACCTTC
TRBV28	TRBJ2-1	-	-	CASRAPRTRSQFF	TGTGCCAGCAGAGCTCCCCGTACTCGGAGCCAGTTCTTC
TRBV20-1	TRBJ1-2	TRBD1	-	CSARVAGGGYGYTF	TGCAGTGCTAGAGTAGCAGGGGGCGGCTATGGCTACACCTTC
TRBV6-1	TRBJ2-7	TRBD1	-	CASRAGTGMTYEQYF	TGTGCCAGCAGGGCCGGGACAGGGATGACCTACGAGCAGTACTTC
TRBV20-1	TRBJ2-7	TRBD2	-	CSAIETSGRDYEQYF	TGCAGTGCTATCGAGACTAGCGGGAGGGACTACGAGCAGTACTTC
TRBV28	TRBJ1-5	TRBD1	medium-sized	CASSLRQGDYQPQHF	TGTGCCAGCAGTTTAAGGCAGGGGGACTATCAGCCCCAGCATTTT
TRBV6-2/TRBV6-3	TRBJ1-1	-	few	CASSYSDNTEAFF	TGTGCCAGCAGTTACTCGGACAACACTGAAGCTTTCTTT
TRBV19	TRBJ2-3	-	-	CASSLGTDTQYF	TGTGCCAGTAGTCTTGGCACAGATACGCAGTATTTT
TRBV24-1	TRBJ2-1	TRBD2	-	CATSDPSGRGNNEQFF	TGTGCCACCAGTGATCCGAGCGGGAGGGGGAACAATGAGCAGTTCTTC
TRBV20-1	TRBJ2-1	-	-	CSASGSSYNEQFF	TGCAGTGCTAGCGGGAGCTCCTACAATGAGCAGTTCTTC
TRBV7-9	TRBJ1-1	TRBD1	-	CASWWDREWNTEAFF	TGTGCCAGCTGGTGGGACAGGGAATGGAACACTGAAGCTTTCTTT
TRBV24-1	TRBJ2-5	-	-	CATSDPGYLGETQYF	TGTGCCACCAGTGACCCAGGGTACCTAGGAGAGACCCAGTACTTC
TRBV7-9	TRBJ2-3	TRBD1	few	CASSFDRGRTDTQYF	TGTGCCAGCAGCTTCGACAGGGGCCGAACAGATACGCAGTATTTT
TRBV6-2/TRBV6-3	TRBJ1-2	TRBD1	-	CASGDRAYGYTF	TGTGCCAGCGGGGACAGGGCCTATGGCTACACCTTC
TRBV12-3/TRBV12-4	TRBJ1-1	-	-	CASRPQNSNTEAFF	TGTGCCAGCAGGCCGCAGAACTCTAACACTGAAGCTTTCTTT
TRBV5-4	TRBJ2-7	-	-	CASSLYPSSYEQYF	TGTGCCAGCAGCTTGTATCCGTCCTCCTACGAGCAGTACTTC
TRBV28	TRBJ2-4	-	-	CASSLTLAKNIQYF	TGTGCCAGCAGTTTAACCCTAGCCAAAAACATTCAGTACTTC
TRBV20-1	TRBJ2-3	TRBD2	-	CSARDWGTSGNAQYF	TGCAGTGCTAGAGATTGGGGGACTAGCGGGAATGCGCAGTATTTT
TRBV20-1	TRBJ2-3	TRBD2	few	CSASVAGLDTQYF	TGCAGTGCTAGTGTAGCGGGCCTCGATACGCAGTATTTT
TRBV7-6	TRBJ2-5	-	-	CASSNGLIQETQYF	TGTGCCAGCAGCAACGGACTGATCCAAGAGACCCAGTACTTC
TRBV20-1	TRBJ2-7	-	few	CSARDEGRNPQYF	TGCAGTGCTAGAGATGAAGGGAGGAATCCGCAGTACTTC
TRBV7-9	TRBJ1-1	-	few	CASSLSGPYSEAFF	TGTGCCAGCAGCCTATCGGGGCCCTACTCTGAAGCTTTCTTT
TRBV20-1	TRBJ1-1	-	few	CSASENTEAFF	TGCAGTGCTAGCGAGAACACTGAAGCTTTCTTT
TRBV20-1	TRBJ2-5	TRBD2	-	CSARGLAGGETQYF	TGCAGTGCTAGAGGGCTAGCGGGAGGAGAGACCCAGTACTTC